This record looks at one T cell receptor beta chain sequence and its context. This CDR3 has 12 residues. Participants, 18 to 89 years old, spanned under 25 US areas. Categorization into cohorts depended on clinical history that participants reported. This sample was included in a study of blood T cell repertoires in COVID-19. In the study overall: Acute and convalescent COVID-19 specimens originated in the United States, Italy and Spain.

Authors' analysis steps: Estimated nucleated cell counts came from reference gene primer amplification. Profiled with immunoSEQ multiplex PCR; TCRdb holds only in-frame clones, not every one. V and J calls and clone size are given by that table; D and trimming were obtained from the DNA. Among about 480,000 clones listed, 70% to 90% were seen once. The rearrangement links TRBV21-1 to TRBJ2-2; the table's D call of TRBD2 was not tested on the DNA. TRBV21-1 is given as a pseudogene. The clonotype comes from a woman aged 18-29 years with acute COVID-19. The sample consisted of PBMCs or T cells enriched from blood (not recorded which). The CDR3 here is CASLADTGELFF. Written as DNA, the CDR3 is TGTGCCAGCCTCGCGGACACCGGGGAGCTGTTTTTT.